Presented here are 32 T cell receptor beta chains from one specimen sequenced in a study of lymphopenia after photon versus proton radiotherapy. Method: immunoSEQ multiplex PCR; TCRdb's copy keeps in-frame clones and lacks some. The repertoire includes 7,100 or so clones, approximately 86% of them detected once, and approximately 2.8% sits in the top ten. This sample comprised peripheral blood, obtained from a patient treated with photon-based radiotherapy. Receptors were obtained from a woman between 70 and 85 years old with pancreatic cancer.

The chain carries TRBV6-1 and TRBJ2-1, with 8 positions matching TRBD2. Germline V gene data show CDR1 as MNHNS and CDR2 as SASEGT. J gave up 4 bases and V 7 bases, and 6 bases lay outside the gene matches. This CDR3 has 14 amino acids. In DNA, the CDR3 is TGTGCCAGCACCGCCGGGACTAGGTACAATGAGCAGTTCTTC. This encodes CASTAGTRYNEQFF.

This clone was detected only once. DNA of the CDR3: TGTGCCAGCAGCTGGGGGTCGGAGGATGGGGAGACCCAGTACTTC. Protein: CASSWGSEDGETQYF. The chain employs TRBV5-6 and TRBJ2-5; D may match TRBD1 or TRBD2 (5 bases each). V was cut by 3 bases and J by 5 bases, with 17 bases left in between. Per germline, CDR1 SGHDT and CDR2 YYEEEE. The CDR3 contains 15 residues.

CDR3 DNA: TGTGCCAGCAGCCAGGGACAGCACAATCAGCCCCAGCATTTT. Encoded protein: CASSQGQHNQPQHF. The chain combines TRBV11-2 with TRBJ1-5; 7 bases map to TRBD1. V trimming: 5 bases; J trimming: 3 bases; junction bases outside the gene matches: 4. The CDR3 totals 14 residues. Germline CDR1 is SGHAT and CDR2 is FQNNGV.

The chain links TRBV7-3 to TRBJ2-1; 8 bases match TRBD2. The germline CDR1 and CDR2 sequences are SGHTA and FQGTGA. The CDR3 is 13 amino acids. V trimming: 5 bases; J trimming: 13 bases; junction bases outside the gene matches: 10. CDR3 sequence (DNA): TGTGCCAGCAGCCCTCTTTCGGGAGGGGATCAGTTCTTC. This translates into CASSPLSGGDQFF.

This clone came up once. The chain carries TRBV10-1 and TRBJ1-1, with 7 bases identical to TRBD1. Trimming at V came to 4 bases and at J to 7 bases, leaving 9 bases not matched to a gene. Per germline, CDR1 WNHNN and CDR2 SYGVQD (reference sequence). This CDR3 comprises 14 residues. The CDR3 region has the DNA TGCGCCAGCAGTGGGCCGGACAGGCTAATTGAAGCTTTCTTT. Its translation: CASSGPDRLIEAFF.

This clone was seen just once. V gene TRBV4-1 combines with J gene TRBJ2-3; the match to TRBD1 covers 10 bases. The CDR3 is made up of 15 amino acids. The germline gives CDR1 MGHRA, CDR2 YSYEKL. Trimming removed 0 bases from V and 6 bases from J; junction bases left unmatched: 3. The CDR3 here is CASSQEGTGVDTQYF. The DNA for the CDR3 is TGCGCCAGCAGCCAAGAAGGGACAGGGGTCGATACGCAGTATTTT.

This clone was counted only a few times. This chain connects TRBV5-4 to TRBJ2-3; weak D call: TRBD2 (6 bases). The CDR3 consists of 16 residues. Germline CDR1 reads SGHNT; CDR2 reads YYREEE (reference sequence). The germline V and J ends were trimmed by 2 bases and 0 bases, with 13 bases remaining between them. The CDR3 nucleotides read TGTGCCAGCAGCTTTGGTAGCGGAACTAGCACAGATACGCAGTATTTT. It codes for CASSFGSGTSTDTQYF.

V usage is TRBV29-1 and J usage is TRBJ2-1, with 9 bases identical to TRBD2. The CDR3 contains 14 residues. CDR1 is SQVTM, CDR2 ANQGSEA, per germline. Germline trimming cut 8 bases from V and 4 bases from J; bases unmatched to any gene: 9. This CDR3 reads CSSLETSGYNEQFF. CDR3 bases: TGCAGCTCACTCGAGACTAGCGGTTACAATGAGCAGTTCTTC.

V usage is TRBV7-8 and J usage is TRBJ1-2, with a tentative D call TRBD1 (6 bases). From germline, CDR1 is SGHVS and CDR2 FQNEAQ. CDR3 length: 13 amino acids. Trimming took off 1 base at V and 4 bases at J, with 7 bases between the two ends. CDR3 sequence (DNA): TGTGCCAGCAGCTTAGACAGGGCCTATGGCTACACCTTC. It encodes CASSLDRAYGYTF.

The chain carries TRBV25-1 and TRBJ2-1; D not certain. CDR3 length: 13 residues. The germline V and J ends were trimmed by 0 bases and 4 bases, with 4 bases remaining between them. CDR1 and CDR2 (germline): MGHDK, SYGVNS. CDR3 protein: CASSEYGYNEQFF. CDR3 bases: TGTGCCAGCAGTGAATATGGGTACAATGAGCAGTTCTTC.

The chain is built from TRBV9 and TRBJ2-3; TRBD1 matches 7 bases. Germline values: CDR1 SGDLS, CDR2 YYNGEE. The CDR3 is made up of 14 amino acids. V lost 6 bases and J lost 3; bases outside the gene matches: 7. In DNA form, the CDR3 reads TGTGCCAGCACCTCCGGGACAGTTACAGATACGCAGTATTTT. It yields the protein CASTSGTVTDTQYF.

This clone was seen more than once but under ten times. V usage is TRBV7-2 and J usage is TRBJ1-2; the match to TRBD1 covers 7 bases. This CDR3 contains 14 residues. Per the germline V gene, CDR1 is SGHTA and CDR2 is FQGNSA. V shed 5 bases, J shed 3 bases, and the junction held 6 bases outside the gene matches. CDR3 region: CASSQGTAHYGYTF. In DNA, the CDR3 is TGTGCCAGCAGCCAAGGGACAGCCCACTATGGCTACACCTTC.

The gene calls are TRBV6-1 and TRBJ2-7; no reliable D call. Trimming removed 6 bases from V and 3 bases from J, with 9 bases in between. The CDR3 runs to 12 residues. Looked up from germline, CDR1 is MNHNS and CDR2 is SASEGT. The CDR3 here is CASSQTNYEQYF. The CDR3 region has the DNA TGTGCCAGCAGCCAAACCAACTACGAGCAGTACTTC.

V gene TRBV5-6 combines with J gene TRBJ2-7, with D perhaps TRBD1 (6 bases). From germline, CDR1 is SGHDT and CDR2 YYEEEE. The CDR3 extends over 15 amino acids. Trimming removed 0 bases at V and 3 bases at J, with 13 bases between. The CDR3 nucleotides are TGTGCCAGCAGCTTGGGACCAGGGGCCATCTACGAGCAGTACTTC. This codes for CASSLGPGAIYEQYF.

The genes are TRBV4-3 and TRBJ2-1, with TRBD2 matching over 8 bases. J lost 5 bases, V lost 1 base, and 1 base had no gene match. This CDR3 contains 14 residues. Germline CDR1 and CDR2: LGHNA and YSLEER. CDR3 nucleotide sequence: TGCGCCAGCAGCCAAGGACTAGCGAACAATGAGCAGTTCTTC. Its protein is CASSQGLANNEQFF.

V and J are TRBV28 and TRBJ2-7; D ambiguous. V was cut by 10 bases and J by 4 bases, with 11 bases left in between. CDR3 length equals 11 residues. CDR1 and CDR2 from the germline V gene are MDHEN and SYDVKM. The CDR3 DNA is TGTGCCACCCAAAATTCATACGAGCAGTACTTC. This gives the protein CATQNSYEQYF.

The CDR3 loop is CASSFRTSGRAEETQYF. CDR3 nucleotide sequence: TGTGCCAGCAGCTTCAGGACTAGCGGGAGGGCCGAGGAGACCCAGTACTTC. This rearrangement joins TRBV5-8 to TRBJ2-5; 15 bases match TRBD2. The CDR3 contains 17 residues. CDR1 is SGHTS, CDR2 YDEGEE, per germline. V was pared by 2 bases and J by 5 bases, with 7 bases of the junction left unmatched.

The chain carries TRBV14 and TRBJ2-2, with 9 bases identical to TRBD2. Germline CDR1 is SGHDN and CDR2 is FVKESK. CDR3 length: 18 residues. The J segment lost 0 bases and the V segment lost 5 bases, leaving 10 bases of the junction unmatched. The CDR3, as DNA: TGTGCCAGCAGCTCACAGGGGCTAGCGGGAACGAACACCGGGGAGCTGTTTTTT. It yields the protein CASSSQGLAGTNTGELFF.

The V gene is TRBV6-4, the J gene TRBJ2-7; 8 nucleotides agree with TRBD2. CDR3 length equals 15 residues. V shed 6 bases and J 3 bases; nucleotides not matched to a gene: 10. Germline lookup yields CDR1 MRHNA and CDR2 SNTAGT. The CDR3 coding sequence is TGTGCCAGCAGAGGTAGCGGGACCCGTATCTACGAGCAGTACTTC. It yields the protein CASRGSGTRIYEQYF.

The gene calls are TRBV5-1 and TRBJ1-2; D is unresolved. V was cut by 4 bases and J by 2 bases, with 15 bases left in between. This CDR3 region has 15 residues. The germline CDR1 and CDR2 sequences are SGHRS and YFSETQ. The CDR3: CASSPAQTGNYGYTF. The CDR3 DNA reads TGCGCCAGCAGCCCAGCTCAGACGGGGAACTATGGCTACACCTTC.

CDR3 loop: CASSYRGGVTEAFF. The DNA for the CDR3 is TGTGCCAGCAGTTACAGAGGGGGGGTCACTGAAGCTTTCTTT. The rearrangement joins TRBV6-6 to TRBJ1-1; D perhaps matches TRBD1 (6 bases). Trimming removed 2 bases from V and 4 bases from J, with 11 bases in between. Germline CDR1 is MNHNY and CDR2 is SVGAGI (reference sequence). There are 14 residues in the CDR3.

The rearrangement uses TRBV28 and TRBJ1-5, with 7 bases matching TRBD1. The CDR3 runs to 15 residues. Looked up from germline, CDR1 is MDHEN and CDR2 is SYDVKM. V dropped 2 bases and J dropped 3; count of bases not matched to a gene: 4. CDR3 in DNA: TGTGCCAGCAGTTTAATAGGGGGCTACAATCAGCCCCAGCATTTT. Translating gives CASSLIGGYNQPQHF.

The chain links TRBV25-1 to TRBJ2-7, with 9 bases that match TRBD1. The ends lost 6 bases at V and 4 bases at J; junction bases unmatched: 10. The CDR3 is 15 residues long. Germline assignment: CDR1 MGHDK and CDR2 SYGVNS. CDR3 in DNA: TGTGCCAGCAGCGCCCCCACCGACAGGGGGTACGAGCAGTACTTC. Translated, it gives CASSAPTDRGYEQYF.

J is TRBJ1-1 and V is TRBV30, with 7 bases lining up with TRBD1. The germline V gene has CDR1 GTSNPN and CDR2 SVGIG (reference sequence). V was clipped by 5 bases and J by 5 bases; unmatched bases: 8. The CDR3 length is 13 residues. The CDR3 sequence is CAWDRVFRTEAFF. The CDR3, as DNA: TGTGCCTGGGACAGGGTTTTTAGGACTGAAGCTTTCTTT.

The chain links TRBV28 to TRBJ2-3; D unresolved. Germline V gene data show CDR1 as MDHEN and CDR2 as SYDVKM. Trimming removed 3 bases at V and 3 bases at J, with 10 bases between. This CDR3 is 14 amino acids long. CDR3 residues: CASSFLSGTDTQYF. The DNA of the CDR3 is TGTGCCAGCAGTTTTTTAAGTGGAACAGATACGCAGTATTTT.

The chain is built from TRBV7-8 and TRBJ2-1; D not resolved. Trimming pared 1 base from V and 8 bases from J, leaving 9 bases between. The CDR3 covers 13 residues. CDR1 is SGHVS and CDR2 is FQNEAQ in the germline V gene. The CDR3 coding sequence is TGTGCCAGCAGCTTAGTGGCTAAAGATGAGCAGTTCTTC. Translating gives CASSLVAKDEQFF.

The CDR3 DNA follows: TGCGCCAGCAGCTTGGGCGGGGGCCTTGGAGATGCGAGAAACTATGGCTACACCTTC. Translation: CASSLGGGLGDARNYGYTF. J is TRBJ1-2 and V is TRBV5-1; D possibly corresponds to TRBD1 (6 bases). The germline V gene has CDR1 SGHRS and CDR2 YFSETQ. The CDR3 sequence is 19 residues long. Deletions cut 0 bases from V and 2 bases from J, with 23 bases between.

The chain employs TRBV6-1 and TRBJ1-6, with TRBD1 matching 7 bases. Germline V gene sequence: CDR1 MNHNS, CDR2 SASEGT. This CDR3 has 16 residues. J was trimmed by 7 bases and V by 3 bases; bases with no gene match: 9. The CDR3 spells CASSEFGQAGNSPLHF. For the CDR3, the DNA is TGTGCCAGCAGTGAGTTTGGACAGGCGGGGAATTCACCCCTCCACTTT.

CDR3: CASSARVGGPGYTF. In nucleotides, the CDR3 is TGTGCCAGCAGCGCCAGAGTTGGGGGGCCCGGCTACACCTTC. This chain links TRBV7-2 with TRBJ1-2, with D possibly matching TRBD1 (6 bases). There are 14 residues in the CDR3. Germline V gene sequence: CDR1 SGHTA, CDR2 FQGNSA. The ends were cut back, 5 bases at V and 8 bases at J, with 18 bases in the middle. Looking up the rest from reference TRBV7-2 and TRBJ1-2 gives the full variable domain: GAGVSQSPSNKVTEKGKDVELRCDPISGHTALYWYRQSLGQGLEFLIYFQGNSAPDKSGLPSDRFSAERTGGSVSTLTIQRTQQEDSAVYLCASSARVGGPGYTFGSGTRLTVV.

The chain carries TRBV18 and TRBJ1-1; weak D call: TRBD1 (5 bases). The CDR3 is 13 residues long. Trimming stripped 4 bases from V and 3 bases from J, with 9 bases between. Germline CDR1 reads KGHSH; CDR2 reads LQKENI. For the CDR3, the DNA is TGTGCCAGCTCACTCGGGGGAGACACTGAAGCTTTCTTT. Translation gives CASSLGGDTEAFF.

This clone has just one count. The chain carries TRBV5-4 and TRBJ2-1, with a tentative D call TRBD2 (6 bases). This CDR3 region has 16 residues. Germline-derived CDR1 and CDR2 are SGHNT and YYREEE (reference sequence). Trimming took 3 bases from V and 4 from J, leaving 17 bases between them. The CDR3 sequence: CASSSEAGTTYNEQFF. CDR3 coding DNA: TGTGCCAGCAGCTCAGAAGCGGGTACGACATACAATGAGCAGTTCTTC.

V and J are TRBV28 and TRBJ2-3; D gene unclear. Germline CDR1 MDHEN, CDR2 SYDVKM. The CDR3 runs 13 residues. Trimming took 5 bases from V and 6 from J, leaving 12 bases between them. Here the CDR3 reads CASSPPRYDTQYF. The CDR3 DNA sequence: TGTGCCAGCAGTCCCCCCCGATACGATACGCAGTATTTT.